Shown below are 14 T cell receptor beta chains from a single sample sequenced in a study of identical twins. MiXCR, run by TCRdb on the 5' RACE reads, gives a single entry per CDR3 protein. The sample records approximately 220,000 distinct CDR3 sequences, approximately 7.9% being singletons. The data were also submitted as part of a second study, on yellow fever vaccine responses in identical twins.

The specimen was CD8+ T cells sorted from blood. The receptor source for this set is a young woman in good health.

The sample holds many counts of this clonotype. The chain employs TRBV28 and TRBJ1-1, with D unresolved. This CDR3 comprises 14 residues. In germline, CDR1 is MDHEN, CDR2 SYDVKM. The V end lost 5 bases, the J end lost 1 base, and 11 bases lay between the germline ends. This CDR3 is CASSVGIPNTEAFF. The CDR3 bases are TGTGCCAGCAGTGTGGGTATCCCGAACACTGAAGCTTTCTTT.

This clonotype was seen repeatedly, ten times or more. This chain links TRBV7-9 with TRBJ2-3; 10 bases align to TRBD1. This CDR3 comprises 15 residues. CDR1 is SEHNR and CDR2 is FQNEAQ in the germline V gene (reference sequence). Trimming cost V 1 base and J 5 bases; bases outside gene matches: 3. The CDR3 DNA follows: TGTGCCAGCAGCTTAGGACAGGGGGCGGAAGATACGCAGTATTTT. Amino acid sequence: CASSLGQGAEDTQYF.

This chain links TRBV5-6 with TRBJ2-5; 7 bases map to TRBD2. The V gene's germline CDR1 is SGHDT and CDR2 YYEEEE. The CDR3 covers 14 residues. Trimming cost V 4 bases and J 5 bases; bases outside gene matches: 8. Written as DNA, the CDR3 is TGTGCCAGCAGCGAGGACGGGGGGAGGGAGACCCAGTACTTC. It specifies CASSEDGGRETQYF.

This clonotype has only a few counts. The gene calls are TRBV7-3 and TRBJ2-2; no clear D gene. This CDR3 spans 15 amino acids. Deletions cut 0 bases from V and 2 bases from J, with 7 bases between. Germline assignment: CDR1 SGHTA and CDR2 FQGTGA. The CDR3 sequence is CASSLTAGNTGELFF. CDR3 DNA: TGTGCCAGCAGCTTAACCGCAGGAAACACCGGGGAGCTGTTTTTT.

This sequence joins TRBV14 and TRBJ2-7; D uncertain. Trimming left V 0 bases short and J 2 bases short, with 14 bases between. CDR1 and CDR2 (germline): SGHDN, FVKESK. The CDR3 contains 16 residues. The CDR3 sequence: CASSQDRAQKPYEQYF. In DNA, the CDR3 is TGTGCCAGCAGCCAAGATCGTGCGCAGAAACCCTACGAGCAGTACTTC.

This chain connects TRBV24-1 to TRBJ2-1; 9 positions agree with TRBD1. From germline, CDR1 is KGHDR and CDR2 SFDVKD. J gave up 4 bases and V 0 bases, and 3 bases lay outside the gene matches. The CDR3 loop spans 16 amino acids. The CDR3 sequence: CATSDLGTGSYNEQFF. The CDR3 DNA reads as TGTGCCACCAGTGATTTGGGGACAGGGAGTTACAATGAGCAGTTCTTC.

This clonotype was recorded a few times. The chain has TRBV28 and TRBJ2-1, with 11 nucleotides matching TRBD2. The germline V gene has CDR1 MDHEN and CDR2 SYDVKM. With 3 bases clipped from V and 0 bases from J, the junction kept 1 base outside the gene matches. This CDR3 spans 16 amino acids. The CDR3 reads CASSLTSGASYNEQFF. The CDR3 nucleotides are TGTGCCAGCAGTTTGACTAGCGGGGCCTCCTACAATGAGCAGTTCTTC.

This clonotype was seen ten or more times. The chain employs TRBV10-3 and TRBJ2-3, with 8 positions matching TRBD2. Per the germline V gene, CDR1 is ENHRY and CDR2 is SYGVKD. This CDR3 is built from 18 residues. The V gene end was trimmed by 2 bases and the J gene end by 0 bases; junction bases not matched to a gene: 10. CDR3 nucleotide sequence: TGTGCCATCAGTGAGCAGGCGGGAGGCTCTTCTAGCACAGATACGCAGTATTTT. Its translation is CAISEQAGGSSSTDTQYF.

This clonotype was counted ten times or more. The J gene is TRBJ1-1, the V gene TRBV5-1, with TRBD1 as a possible D gene (5 bases). Germline CDR1 and CDR2: SGHRS and YFSETQ. V lost 1 base, J lost 0 bases, and 10 bases lay in between. The CDR3 loop spans 15 amino acids. CDR3 in DNA: TGCGCCAGCAGCTTGACAGGAGAAATGAACACTGAAGCTTTCTTT. Translating it yields CASSLTGEMNTEAFF.

This clonotype was seen at least ten times. The V call is TRBV3-1, the J call TRBJ2-4; 9 bases line up with TRBD2. CDR1 is LGHDT, CDR2 YNNKEL, per germline (reference sequence). Trimming took 0 bases from V and 2 from J; bases not matched to a gene: 5. The CDR3 covers 17 residues. This CDR3 is CASSQDALAGSKNIQYF. For the CDR3, the DNA is TGTGCCAGCAGCCAAGATGCGCTAGCGGGGTCCAAAAACATTCAGTACTTC.

J is TRBJ2-6 and V is TRBV4-1, with no clear D. This CDR3 comprises 20 residues. V gave up 0 bases and J gave up 0 bases, with 18 bases separating them. CDR1 MGHRA and CDR2 YSYEKL come from the germline V gene. CDR3 sequence: CASSQDSLGPASSGANVLTF. The CDR3 DNA reads TGCGCCAGCAGCCAAGATTCCCTAGGGCCAGCGAGCTCTGGGGCCAACGTCCTGACTTTC.

In its sample, this clonotype was seen a few times. The CDR3 DNA sequence: TGTGCCAGCAGTCCCCAGGGTTATCAAGAGACCCAGTACTTC. Translation gives CASSPQGYQETQYF. This rearrangement joins TRBV7-8 to TRBJ2-5; D might be TRBD1 (5 bases). The CDR3 sequence is 14 residues long. Germline loops: CDR1 SGHVS, CDR2 FQNEAQ. Trimming removed 6 bases at V and 2 bases at J, with 13 bases between. Variable domain in full (rest from reference TRBV7-8 and TRBJ2-5): GAGVSQSPRYKVAKRGQDVALRCDPISGHVSLFWYQQALGQGPEFLTYFQNEAQLDKSGLPSDRFFAERPEGSVSTLKIQRTQQEDSAVYLCASSPQGYQETQYFGPGTRLLVL.

This chain connects TRBV5-1 to TRBJ2-1; no firm D call. The V gene lost 4 bases and the J gene lost 2 bases, with 13 bases spanning the gap. Per germline, CDR1 SGHRS and CDR2 YFSETQ. The CDR3 sequence is 15 residues long. DNA of the CDR3: TGCGCCAGCAGCCAAGCCCCGAGTCCCTACAATGAGCAGTTCTTC. Encoded protein: CASSQAPSPYNEQFF.

This chain connects TRBV4-1 to TRBJ2-7, with no clear D. CDR1 and CDR2 (germline): MGHRA, YSYEKL. Trimming took 3 bases from V and 0 from J, leaving 9 bases between them. This CDR3 region has 14 residues. The CDR3 DNA is TGCGCCAGCAGCCAGGACCCTATCTCCTACGAGCAGTACGTC. Its protein is CASSQDPISYEQYV.